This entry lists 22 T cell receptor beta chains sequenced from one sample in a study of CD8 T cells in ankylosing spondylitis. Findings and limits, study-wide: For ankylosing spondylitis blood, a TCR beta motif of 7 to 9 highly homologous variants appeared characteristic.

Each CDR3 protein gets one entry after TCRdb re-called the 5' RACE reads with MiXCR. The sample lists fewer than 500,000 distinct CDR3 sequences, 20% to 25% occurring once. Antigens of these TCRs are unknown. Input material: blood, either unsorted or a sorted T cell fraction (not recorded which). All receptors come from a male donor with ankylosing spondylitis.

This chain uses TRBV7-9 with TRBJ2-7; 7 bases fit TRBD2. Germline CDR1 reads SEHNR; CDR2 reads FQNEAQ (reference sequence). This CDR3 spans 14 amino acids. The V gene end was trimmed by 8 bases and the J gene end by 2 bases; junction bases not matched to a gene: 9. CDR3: CASQKGGPPYEQYF. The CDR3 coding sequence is TGTGCCAGCCAGAAGGGAGGGCCGCCCTACGAGCAGTACTTC.

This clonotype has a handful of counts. The CDR3 DNA reads TGTGCCAGCAGCTTAAGGCCAGGGATCGCAGATACGCAGTATTTT. Protein: CASSLRPGIADTQYF. J is TRBJ2-3 and V is TRBV5-6; TRBD1 might be the D (5 bases). The CDR3 is 15 residues long. The V and J ends lost 2 bases and 4 bases respectively, with 14 bases between them. Germline CDR1 SGHDT, CDR2 YYEEEE.

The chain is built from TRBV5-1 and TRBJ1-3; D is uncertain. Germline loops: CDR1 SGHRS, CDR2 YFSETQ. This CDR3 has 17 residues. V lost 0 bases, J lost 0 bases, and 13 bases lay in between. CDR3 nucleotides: TGCGCCAGCAGCTTGGAGGGTGGATCGAGCTCTGGAAACACCATATATTTT. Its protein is CASSLEGGSSSGNTIYF. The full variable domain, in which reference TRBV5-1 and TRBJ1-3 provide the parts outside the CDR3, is KAGVTQTPRYLIKTRGQQVTLSCSPISGHRSVSWYQQTPGQGLQFLFEYFSETQRNKGNFPGRFSGRQFSNSRSEMNVSTLELGDSALYLCASSLEGGSSSGNTIYFGEGSWLTVV.

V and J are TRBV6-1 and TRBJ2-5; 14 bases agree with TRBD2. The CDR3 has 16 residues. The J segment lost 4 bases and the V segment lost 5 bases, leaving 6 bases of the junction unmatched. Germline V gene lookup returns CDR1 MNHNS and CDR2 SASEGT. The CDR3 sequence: CASSLMGLAGAETQYF. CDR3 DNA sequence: TGTGCCAGCAGTCTTATGGGACTAGCGGGAGCAGAGACCCAGTACTTC.

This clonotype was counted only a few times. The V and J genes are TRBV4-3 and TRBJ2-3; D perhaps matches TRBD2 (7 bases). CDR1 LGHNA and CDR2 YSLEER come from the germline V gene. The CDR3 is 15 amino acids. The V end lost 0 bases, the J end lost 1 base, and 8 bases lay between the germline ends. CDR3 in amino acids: CASSQDGGRTDTQYF. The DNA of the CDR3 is TGCGCCAGCAGCCAAGACGGGGGGCGCACAGATACGCAGTATTTT.

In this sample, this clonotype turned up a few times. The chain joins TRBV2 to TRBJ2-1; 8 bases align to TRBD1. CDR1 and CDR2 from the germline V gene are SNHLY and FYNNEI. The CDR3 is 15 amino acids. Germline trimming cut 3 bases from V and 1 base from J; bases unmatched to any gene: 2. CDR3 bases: TGTGCCAGCAGTGAGAACAGGGGGTCCTACAATGAGCAGTTCTTC. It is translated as CASSENRGSYNEQFF.

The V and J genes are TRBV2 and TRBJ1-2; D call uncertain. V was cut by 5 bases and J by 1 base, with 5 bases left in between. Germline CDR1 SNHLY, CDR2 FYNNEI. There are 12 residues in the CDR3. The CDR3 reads CASSRINYGYTF. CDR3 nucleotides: TGTGCCAGCAGTCGGATTAACTATGGCTACACCTTC.

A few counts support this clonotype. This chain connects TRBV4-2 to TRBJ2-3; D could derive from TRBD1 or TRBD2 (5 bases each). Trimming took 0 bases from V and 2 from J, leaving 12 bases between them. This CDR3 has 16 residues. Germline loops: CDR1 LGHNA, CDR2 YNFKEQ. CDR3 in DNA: TGTGCCAGCAGCCAAGACAGGGAGCTTAACACAGATACGCAGTATTTT. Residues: CASSQDRELNTDTQYF.

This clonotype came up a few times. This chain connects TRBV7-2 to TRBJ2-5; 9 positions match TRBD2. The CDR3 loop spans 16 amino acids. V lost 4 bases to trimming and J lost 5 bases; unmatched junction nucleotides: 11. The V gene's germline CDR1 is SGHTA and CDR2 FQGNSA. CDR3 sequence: CASSSLGLANAETQYF. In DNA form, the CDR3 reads TGTGCCAGCAGCTCCCTGGGACTAGCAAATGCGGAGACCCAGTACTTC. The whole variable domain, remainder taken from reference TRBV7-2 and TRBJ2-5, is GAGVSQSPSNKVTEKGKDVELRCDPISGHTALYWYRQSLGQGLEFLIYFQGNSAPDKSGLPSDRFSAERTGGSVSTLTIQRTQQEDSAVYLCASSSLGLANAETQYFGPGTRLLVL.

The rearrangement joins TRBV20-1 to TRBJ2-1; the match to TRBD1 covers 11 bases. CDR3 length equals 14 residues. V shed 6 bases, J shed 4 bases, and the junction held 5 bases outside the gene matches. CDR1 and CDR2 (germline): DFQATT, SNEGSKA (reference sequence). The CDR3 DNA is TGCAGTGCCCAGGACAGGGGGCTTTACAATGAGCAGTTCTTC. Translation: CSAQDRGLYNEQFF.

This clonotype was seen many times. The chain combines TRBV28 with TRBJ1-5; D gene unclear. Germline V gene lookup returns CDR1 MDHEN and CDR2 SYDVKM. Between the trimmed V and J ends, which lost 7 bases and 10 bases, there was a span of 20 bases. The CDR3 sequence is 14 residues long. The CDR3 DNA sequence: TGTGCCAGCAACACGGGCCTCATAGCGTATCCCCAGCATTTT. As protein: CASNTGLIAYPQHF.

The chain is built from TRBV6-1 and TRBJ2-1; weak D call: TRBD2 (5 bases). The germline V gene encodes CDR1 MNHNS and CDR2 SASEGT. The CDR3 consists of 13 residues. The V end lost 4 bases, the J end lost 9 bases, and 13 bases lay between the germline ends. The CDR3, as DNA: TGTGCCAGCAGTGCCGGGAAGGTCTCTGAGCAGTTCTTC. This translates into CASSAGKVSEQFF.

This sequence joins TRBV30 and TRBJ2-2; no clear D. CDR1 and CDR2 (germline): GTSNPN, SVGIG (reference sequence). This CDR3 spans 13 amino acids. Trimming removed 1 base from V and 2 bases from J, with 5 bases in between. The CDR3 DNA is TGTGCCTGGAGTGATGGCAACACCGGGGAGCTGTTTTTT. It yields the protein CAWSDGNTGELFF.

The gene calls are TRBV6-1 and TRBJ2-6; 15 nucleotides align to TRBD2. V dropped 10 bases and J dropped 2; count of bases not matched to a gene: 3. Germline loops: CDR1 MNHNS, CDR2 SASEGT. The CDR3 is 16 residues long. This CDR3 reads CATGLAGGTGANVLTF. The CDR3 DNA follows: TGTGCCACCGGACTAGCGGGAGGGACTGGGGCCAACGTCCTGACTTTC.

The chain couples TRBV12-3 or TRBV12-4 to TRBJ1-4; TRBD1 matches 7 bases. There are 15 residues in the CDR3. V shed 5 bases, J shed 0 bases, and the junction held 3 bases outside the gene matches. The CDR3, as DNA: TGTGCCAGCAGTCAAGGGACAGCAACTAATGAAAAACTGTTTTTT. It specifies CASSQGTATNEKLFF.

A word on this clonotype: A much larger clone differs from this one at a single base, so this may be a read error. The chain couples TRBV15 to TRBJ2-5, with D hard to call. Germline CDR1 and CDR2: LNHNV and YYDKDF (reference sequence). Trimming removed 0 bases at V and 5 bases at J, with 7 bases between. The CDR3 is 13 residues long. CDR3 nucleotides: TGTGCCACCAGCAGAGATCCTCGGGAGACCCAGTACTTC. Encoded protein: CATSRDPRETQYF.

In DNA, the CDR3 is TGCAGTGCTGCCGCAGGGTATGAGGATTCACCCCTCCACTTT. This codes for CSAAAGYEDSPLHF. This rearrangement joins TRBV20-1 to TRBJ1-6; D is perhaps TRBD1 (5 bases). Trimming shortened V by 5 bases and J by 8 bases, and 16 bases separated the two germline ends. The CDR3 is 14 amino acids. CDR1 is DFQATT, CDR2 SNEGSKA, per germline (reference sequence).

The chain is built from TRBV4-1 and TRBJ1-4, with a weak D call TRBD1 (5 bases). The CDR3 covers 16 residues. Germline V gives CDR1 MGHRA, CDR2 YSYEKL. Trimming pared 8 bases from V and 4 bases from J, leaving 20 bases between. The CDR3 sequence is CASGKGEGTYNEKLFF. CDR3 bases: TGCGCCAGCGGCAAAGGGGAAGGGACCTATAATGAAAAACTGTTTTTT.

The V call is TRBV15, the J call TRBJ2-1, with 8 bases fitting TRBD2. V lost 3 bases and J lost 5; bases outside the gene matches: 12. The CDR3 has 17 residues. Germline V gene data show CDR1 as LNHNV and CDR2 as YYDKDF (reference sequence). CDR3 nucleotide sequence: TGTGCCACCAGCAGGTACGGGGAAGCGGGAGTTGACAATGAGCAGTTCTTC. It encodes CATSRYGEAGVDNEQFF.

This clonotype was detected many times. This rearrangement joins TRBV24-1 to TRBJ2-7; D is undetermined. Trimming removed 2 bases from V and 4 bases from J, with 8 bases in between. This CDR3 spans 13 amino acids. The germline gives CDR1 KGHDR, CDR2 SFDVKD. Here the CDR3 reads CATSDSHRYEQYF. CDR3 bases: TGTGCCACCAGTGATTCTCACAGATACGAGCAGTACTTC.

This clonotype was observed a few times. CDR3 nucleotides: TGCGCCAGCAGCAGTAGCGGCAGCAACACTGAAGCTTTCTTT. This gives the protein CASSSSGSNTEAFF. The chain carries TRBV5-1 and TRBJ1-1; no clear D. This CDR3 is 14 amino acids long. The germline V gene encodes CDR1 SGHRS and CDR2 YFSETQ. V was shortened by 4 bases and J by 2 bases, with 12 bases between the two germline ends. The full variable domain, rest sourced from reference TRBV5-1 and TRBJ1-1, is KAGVTQTPRYLIKTRGQQVTLSCSPISGHRSVSWYQQTPGQGLQFLFEYFSETQRNKGNFPGRFSGRQFSNSRSEMNVSTLELGDSALYLCASSSSGSNTEAFFGQGTRLTVV.

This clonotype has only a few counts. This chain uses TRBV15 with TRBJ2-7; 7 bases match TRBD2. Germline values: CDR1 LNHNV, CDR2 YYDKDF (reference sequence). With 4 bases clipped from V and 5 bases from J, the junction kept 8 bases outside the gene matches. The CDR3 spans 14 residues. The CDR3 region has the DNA TGTGCCACCAGCACTGGACTAGACGCTCACGAGCAGTACTTC. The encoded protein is CATSTGLDAHEQYF.